This T cell receptor beta chain came from a study of T cells in Graves' hyperthyroidism and ophthalmopathy. It was 10 ml of fresh peripheral blood that supplied the PBMCs. V was pared by 5 bases and J by 8 bases, with 5 bases of the junction left unmatched. The CDR3 consists of 15 residues. Per germline, CDR1 LNHDA and CDR2 SQIVND (reference sequence). It was RNA transcripts that yielded the amplified TCR beta CDR3 regions. The TCR CDR3 was amplified in a first-round RT-PCR using the HTBI primer set. One entry per CDR3 protein, called by TCRdb with MiXCR from the multiplex PCR reads. The sample comprises hundreds of thousands of distinct CDR3 sequences, 15% to 19% of which are singletons, and approximately 8% rests with the top ten. This clonotype was counted many times.

The chain joins TRBV19 to TRBJ2-1; 14 bases are shared with TRBD2. What was sequenced was blood. The clonotype comes from a woman younger than 35 with Graves' hyperthyroidism. In DNA, the CDR3 is TGTGCCAGTAGTTCCATGACTAGCGGGAGGGATGAGCAGTTCTTC. Its protein is CASSSMTSGRDEQFF.